This record concerns one T cell receptor (beta chain) sequence. Its target antigen remains unknown. No base qualities exist here, and no much larger clone lies one base off it. This specimen belongs to a study of technical replicates of blood from several donors (dated by TCRdb to 2016 to 2017). There are 13 amino acids in the CDR3, from cysteine to phenylalanine inclusive. Only the CDR3 region is kept as DNA, spanning 39 bases read in frame from base 1. V was cut back by 7 bases and J by 5 bases, leaving a gap of 15 bases between them. The germline V gene supplies CDR1 MDHEN and CDR2 SYDVKM. Library preparation was by the immunoSEQ multiplex PCR assay. TCRdb carries this immuneACCESS record with in-frame sequences only. Its versions omit some clonotypes, under half of them owing to an unresolved V gene in the studies checked, with the rest unexplained. Present in this sample are tens of thousands of clones, around 94% of which were seen just once. The top ten clonotypes cover 0.38% of the sample.

The receptor's source is a human donor in good health. Sequencing was carried out using T cells isolated from PBMCs. The V and J segments used are TRBV28 and TRBJ2-7; TRBD2 is a possible D gene, resting on 5 matching bases. The CDR3 region reads CASTTGMADEQYF. The DNA sequence is TGTGCCAGCACCACGGGGATGGCAGACGAGCAGTACTTC.